What follows describes a single T cell receptor beta chain. Molecular barcoded adaptors covering alpha/delta and beta/gamma chains were used on 400 ng RNA. From the reads, TCRdb called clonotypes with MiXCR, one entry per CDR3 protein. This sample has 43,000 or so distinct CDR3 sequences; 12% occur once, and the top ten carry about 14%. This sample is part of a study of read filtering for tumor transcriptome and immune sequencing. At the level of the study: Mean patient age was 65.9 years, range about 47 to 90; 17 to 20 male, 14 female. R-ISS stage counts were 8 for I, roughly 15 for II, 7 for III. Per sample, TCR-region reads ranged about 4 to 10.27 million by IR-seq, roughly 75 to 1273 by RNA-seq.

The germline CDR1 and CDR2 sequences are KGHDR and SFDVKD. After removal of 9 bases from V and 5 bases from J, the junction contained 9 bases not matched to a gene. The length of the CDR3 is 14 residues. Bone marrow was sampled from every patient at the time of active disease. This clonotype originated in a donor aged 40 or older with multiple myeloma. Source material: a population of CD138-negative cells sorted from bone marrow. V and J are TRBV24-1 and TRBJ2-1; 7 bases align to TRBD1. The CDR3 DNA is TGTGCCACCCAGGAGACAGGGCTCGACAATGAGCAGTTCTTC. Translating it yields CATQETGLDNEQFF.